This passage covers 25 T cell receptor beta chains from one sample sequenced in a study of cytomegalovirus exposure and HLA in healthy donors (TCRdb year 2017). The protocol used for the library was the immunoSEQ multiplex PCR assay. A mixture of 60 forward primers for TCR Vbeta segments and 13 reverse primers for TCR Jbeta segments was used in the multiplex PCR. The source is immuneACCESS, and TCRdb retained only in-frame sequences with V and J called. Part of the clones is not carried over; for the studies checked, unresolved V genes explain less than half of this, and the remainder is unexplained. Recorded for this sample are tens of thousands of clones; over 60% of them occurred a single time. The top ten clonotypes cover approximately 1.1% of the sample. Sequencing was carried out using PBMCs. Receptors were obtained from a male donor in good health and CMV-seronegative.

The genes are TRBV29-1 and TRBJ1-2; no clear D gene. V lost 4 bases to trimming and J lost 0 bases, with 12 bases between them. The CDR3 sequence is 14 residues long. Germline V gene lookup returns CDR1 SQVTM and CDR2 ANQGSEA. The CDR3 DNA follows: TGCAGCGTTGTCAGTGGACTATCTAACTATGGCTACACCTTC. It codes for CSVVSGLSNYGYTF.

This rearrangement joins TRBV7-9 to TRBJ1-2; D is ambiguous. CDR3 length: 15 amino acids. CDR1 is SEHNR and CDR2 is FQNEAQ in the germline V gene (reference sequence). V gave up 4 bases and J gave up 2 bases, with 14 bases separating them. CDR3 sequence: CASSSVVSANYGYTF. Here the CDR3 DNA reads TGTGCCAGCAGCTCCGTAGTGAGTGCGAACTATGGCTACACCTTC.

The J gene is TRBJ2-1, the V gene TRBV19; D unresolved. The CDR3 runs to 13 residues. V lost 11 bases and J lost 7, with 18 bases in between. Per germline, CDR1 LNHDA and CDR2 SQIVND (reference sequence). This CDR3 is CASSVPYGNEQFF. The CDR3 nucleotides are TGTGCCTCGTCGGTTCCCTACGGGAATGAGCAGTTCTTC.

Only one count was recorded for this clone. The V and J genes are TRBV18 and TRBJ2-3; 9 nucleotides agree with TRBD1. Unmatched junction bases numbered 6, after V lost 0 bases and J lost 2 bases. Germline CDR1 and CDR2: KGHSH and LQKENI. CDR3 length equals 17 residues. The CDR3 loop reads CASSPPSRDRDTDTQYF. As DNA, the CDR3 is TGTGCCAGCTCACCACCGTCCCGGGACAGGGACACAGATACGCAGTATTTT.

The chain uses TRBV4-1 and TRBJ1-2, with 7 bases fitting TRBD1. Trimming cost V 4 bases and J 8 bases; bases outside gene matches: 16. Germline V gene data show CDR1 as MGHRA and CDR2 as YSYEKL. The length of the CDR3 is 16 residues. This chain's CDR3 is CASSLGDRFEAWGYTF. The CDR3 coding sequence is TGCGCCAGCAGCCTGGGGGACAGATTCGAGGCGTGGGGCTACACCTTC.

A few counts support this clone. The chain is built from TRBV7-2 and TRBJ2-7; 8 positions agree with TRBD1. The CDR3 totals 14 residues. Germline V CDR1 and CDR2: SGHTA, FQGNSA. V gave up 3 bases and J gave up 4 bases; unmatched junction bases: 5. The CDR3 sequence is CASSFSGQAYEQYF. CDR3 nucleotide sequence: TGTGCCAGCAGCTTCTCGGGACAGGCATACGAGCAGTACTTC.

A few counts support this clone. The chain joins TRBV7-2 to TRBJ1-3; a weak D match, TRBD1 (6 bases). CDR3 length equals 16 residues. Trimming removed 5 bases from V and 0 bases from J, with 14 bases in between. Germline loops: CDR1 SGHTA, CDR2 FQGNSA. CDR3 nucleotide sequence: TGTGCCAGCAGCCCGACGGACAGACCCTCTGGAAACACCATATATTTT. Its translation is CASSPTDRPSGNTIYF.

This CDR3 reads CAISVGQGDGAEAFF. CDR3 sequence (DNA): TGTGCCATCAGTGTGGGACAGGGGGACGGTGCTGAAGCTTTCTTT. This chain connects TRBV10-3 to TRBJ1-1, with TRBD1 matching over 11 bases. V shed 4 bases and J 6 bases; nucleotides not matched to a gene: 7. CDR1 and CDR2 (germline): ENHRY, SYGVKD. The CDR3 extends over 15 amino acids.

The chain has TRBV19 and TRBJ1-4; D perhaps matches TRBD1 (6 bases). Per germline, CDR1 LNHDA and CDR2 SQIVND (reference sequence). This CDR3 is 13 amino acids long. The V end was cut by 4 bases, the J end by 6 bases, with 9 bases between. CDR3 in DNA: TGTGCCAGTAGTAGGGACAAGCATGAAAAACTGTTTTTT. It specifies CASSRDKHEKLFF. Based on the CDR3 plus reference TRBV19 and TRBJ1-4, the full variable domain is DGGITQSPKYLFRKEGQNVTLSCEQNLNHDAMYWYRQDPGQGLRLIYYSQIVNDFQKGDIAEGYSVSREKKESFPLTVTSAQKNPTAFYLCASSRDKHEKLFFGSGTQLSVL.

A few counts support this clone. The V gene is TRBV6-5, the J gene TRBJ1-2, with 7 bases that match TRBD1. The CDR3 is made up of 13 amino acids. V lost 5 bases to trimming and J lost 1 base; unmatched junction nucleotides: 1. Germline CDR1 MNHEY, CDR2 SVGAGI. Here the CDR3 reads CASSRDSNYGYTF. CDR3 nucleotide sequence: TGTGCCAGCAGTCGGGACAGTAACTATGGCTACACCTTC.

The gene calls are TRBV28 and TRBJ1-5; 8 bases line up with TRBD1. The CDR3 sequence is 17 residues long. Trimming at V came to 5 bases and at J to 5 bases, leaving 14 bases not matched to a gene. Germline assignment: CDR1 MDHEN and CDR2 SYDVKM. The CDR3 region has the DNA TGTGCCAGCAGTCCTCATTCGGACAGGGATAACGATCAGCCCCAGCATTTT. It specifies CASSPHSDRDNDQPQHF.

The chain carries TRBV6-7 and TRBJ2-7; D gene uncertain. TRBV6-7 falls under the ORF class, with uncertain function. V lost 1 base to trimming and J lost 0 bases, with 7 bases between them. The CDR3 is 14 residues long. The CDR3 region is CASSYYSSSYEQYF. The DNA for the CDR3 is TGTGCCAGCAGTTACTACTCTAGCTCCTACGAGCAGTACTTC.

The rearrangement joins TRBV7-9 to TRBJ2-1, with D perhaps TRBD2 (6 bases). The CDR3 sequence is 13 residues long. Trimming shortened V by 3 bases and J by 12 bases, and 15 bases separated the two germline ends. The germline V gene encodes CDR1 SEHNR and CDR2 FQNEAQ (reference sequence). CDR3 residues: CASSLSGGVRQFF. CDR3 sequence (DNA): TGTGCCAGCAGCTTGTCCGGCGGGGTTCGGCAGTTCTTC.

V and J are TRBV2 and TRBJ1-2; D is ambiguous. Germline V lookup: CDR1 SNHLY, CDR2 FYNNEI. The length of the CDR3 is 13 residues. V was cut by 5 bases and J by 7 bases, with 14 bases left in between. As DNA, the CDR3 is TGTGCCAGCAGTCTCCAAATTCGGGTTGGCTACACCTTC. It is translated as CASSLQIRVGYTF.

V gene TRBV6-5 combines with J gene TRBJ2-7; 9 nucleotides align to TRBD2. The CDR3 loop spans 14 amino acids. Germline V gene lookup returns CDR1 MNHEY and CDR2 SVGAGI. The V and J ends lost 4 bases and 7 bases, in that order; junction bases with no gene match: 8. The CDR3 is CASSSPGLAGEQYF. CDR3 DNA sequence: TGTGCCAGCAGTTCTCCGGGACTAGCTGGGGAGCAGTACTTC.

J is TRBJ2-1 and V is TRBV30; TRBD2 aligns across 14 bases. The germline CDR1 and CDR2 sequences are GTSNPN and SVGIG (reference sequence). The CDR3 spans 14 residues. Germline trimming cut 1 base from V and 10 bases from J; bases unmatched to any gene: 3. The CDR3 here is CAWSARLAGGEQFF. The CDR3 nucleotides are TGTGCCTGGAGTGCCCGACTAGCGGGAGGGGAGCAGTTCTTC.

The chain links TRBV27 to TRBJ2-1, with 8 bases identical to TRBD2. The CDR3 length is 14 residues. Germline assignment: CDR1 MNHEY and CDR2 SMNVEV (reference sequence). With V trimmed by 2 bases and J by 8 bases, 5 bases remained unmatched. CDR3 nucleotide sequence: TGTGCCAGCAGTTTAGCCAGCGGGAGCTATGAGCAGTTCTTC. Its translation is CASSLASGSYEQFF.

V usage is TRBV6-5 and J usage is TRBJ2-4; 7 bases are a match to TRBD2. The ends lost 4 bases at V and 6 bases at J; junction bases unmatched: 9. Germline-derived CDR1 and CDR2 are MNHEY and SVGAGI. The CDR3 consists of 15 residues. This chain's CDR3 is CASSSTGLDGNIQYF. In DNA, the CDR3 is TGTGCCAGCAGTTCCACTGGACTAGATGGAAACATTCAGTACTTC.

J is TRBJ2-1 and V is TRBV11-2; D remains ambiguous. Looked up from germline, CDR1 is SGHAT and CDR2 is FQNNGV. This CDR3 contains 14 residues. V gave up 5 bases and J gave up 0 bases, with 8 bases separating them. In DNA form, the CDR3 reads TGTGCCAGCAGCCAGTCTAGCTCCTACAATGAGCAGTTCTTC. Protein product: CASSQSSSYNEQFF.

This CDR3 is CAWSRGLEDTQYF. The CDR3 coding sequence is TGTGCCTGGAGCAGGGGTTTGGAAGATACGCAGTATTTT. V and J are TRBV30 and TRBJ2-3; D may be TRBD1 (6 bases). The CDR3 covers 13 residues. CDR1 is GTSNPN, CDR2 SVGIG, per germline (reference sequence). Trimming cost V 3 bases and J 5 bases, with 12 bases left between them. Full variable domain (outside the CDR3, taken from reference TRBV30 and TRBJ2-3): SQTIHQWPATLVQPVGSPLSLECTVEGTSNPNLYWYRQAAGRGLQLLFYSVGIGQISSEVPQNLSASRPQDRQFILSSKKLLLSDSGFYLCAWSRGLEDTQYFGPGTRLTVL.

The rearrangement links TRBV19 to TRBJ1-3; 8 bases match TRBD1. V lost 7 bases to trimming and J lost 0 bases; unmatched junction nucleotides: 8. CDR1 and CDR2 from the germline V gene are LNHDA and SQIVND (reference sequence). There are 16 residues in the CDR3. The CDR3 DNA follows: TGTGCCAGTACCACGACAGGGGCTGACTCTGGAAACACCATATATTTT. Its translation: CASTTTGADSGNTIYF.

This clone was seen once. The chain joins TRBV27 to TRBJ1-2; D might be TRBD1 (6 bases). Trimming took 6 bases from V and 6 from J, leaving 17 bases between them. Germline V gene data show CDR1 as MNHEY and CDR2 as SMNVEV (reference sequence). The CDR3 runs 14 residues. The CDR3 sequence is CASSPIGGVNGYTF. The CDR3 DNA follows: TGTGCCAGCAGCCCTATAGGGGGGGTAAATGGCTACACCTTC.

This chain uses TRBV6-1 with TRBJ2-5; 7 nucleotides line up with TRBD1. V dropped 6 bases and J dropped 5; count of bases not matched to a gene: 6. The length of the CDR3 is 13 residues. Per germline, CDR1 MNHNS and CDR2 SASEGT. The CDR3 nucleotides read TGTGCCAGCAGACTACAGGGGTTGGAGACCCAGTACTTC. This sequence encodes CASRLQGLETQYF.

The V gene is TRBV7-9, the J gene TRBJ1-4, with TRBD1 matching 10 bases. CDR1 and CDR2 from the germline V gene are SEHNR and FQNEAQ (reference sequence). V shed 4 bases and J 3 bases; nucleotides not matched to a gene: 5. The CDR3 spans 16 residues. This CDR3 is CASSWGQGISNEKLFF. The CDR3 bases are TGTGCCAGCAGCTGGGGACAGGGGATCTCTAATGAAAAACTGTTTTTT.

The V call is TRBV29-1, the J call TRBJ2-7; D possibly corresponds to TRBD2 (5 bases). The V end was cut by 6 bases, the J end by 6 bases, with 15 bases between. From germline, CDR1 is SQVTM and CDR2 ANQGSEA. The CDR3 runs 12 residues. The DNA of the CDR3 is TGCAGCGTCCTGATCCTAGCAGCCGAGCAGTACTTC. It specifies CSVLILAAEQYF.